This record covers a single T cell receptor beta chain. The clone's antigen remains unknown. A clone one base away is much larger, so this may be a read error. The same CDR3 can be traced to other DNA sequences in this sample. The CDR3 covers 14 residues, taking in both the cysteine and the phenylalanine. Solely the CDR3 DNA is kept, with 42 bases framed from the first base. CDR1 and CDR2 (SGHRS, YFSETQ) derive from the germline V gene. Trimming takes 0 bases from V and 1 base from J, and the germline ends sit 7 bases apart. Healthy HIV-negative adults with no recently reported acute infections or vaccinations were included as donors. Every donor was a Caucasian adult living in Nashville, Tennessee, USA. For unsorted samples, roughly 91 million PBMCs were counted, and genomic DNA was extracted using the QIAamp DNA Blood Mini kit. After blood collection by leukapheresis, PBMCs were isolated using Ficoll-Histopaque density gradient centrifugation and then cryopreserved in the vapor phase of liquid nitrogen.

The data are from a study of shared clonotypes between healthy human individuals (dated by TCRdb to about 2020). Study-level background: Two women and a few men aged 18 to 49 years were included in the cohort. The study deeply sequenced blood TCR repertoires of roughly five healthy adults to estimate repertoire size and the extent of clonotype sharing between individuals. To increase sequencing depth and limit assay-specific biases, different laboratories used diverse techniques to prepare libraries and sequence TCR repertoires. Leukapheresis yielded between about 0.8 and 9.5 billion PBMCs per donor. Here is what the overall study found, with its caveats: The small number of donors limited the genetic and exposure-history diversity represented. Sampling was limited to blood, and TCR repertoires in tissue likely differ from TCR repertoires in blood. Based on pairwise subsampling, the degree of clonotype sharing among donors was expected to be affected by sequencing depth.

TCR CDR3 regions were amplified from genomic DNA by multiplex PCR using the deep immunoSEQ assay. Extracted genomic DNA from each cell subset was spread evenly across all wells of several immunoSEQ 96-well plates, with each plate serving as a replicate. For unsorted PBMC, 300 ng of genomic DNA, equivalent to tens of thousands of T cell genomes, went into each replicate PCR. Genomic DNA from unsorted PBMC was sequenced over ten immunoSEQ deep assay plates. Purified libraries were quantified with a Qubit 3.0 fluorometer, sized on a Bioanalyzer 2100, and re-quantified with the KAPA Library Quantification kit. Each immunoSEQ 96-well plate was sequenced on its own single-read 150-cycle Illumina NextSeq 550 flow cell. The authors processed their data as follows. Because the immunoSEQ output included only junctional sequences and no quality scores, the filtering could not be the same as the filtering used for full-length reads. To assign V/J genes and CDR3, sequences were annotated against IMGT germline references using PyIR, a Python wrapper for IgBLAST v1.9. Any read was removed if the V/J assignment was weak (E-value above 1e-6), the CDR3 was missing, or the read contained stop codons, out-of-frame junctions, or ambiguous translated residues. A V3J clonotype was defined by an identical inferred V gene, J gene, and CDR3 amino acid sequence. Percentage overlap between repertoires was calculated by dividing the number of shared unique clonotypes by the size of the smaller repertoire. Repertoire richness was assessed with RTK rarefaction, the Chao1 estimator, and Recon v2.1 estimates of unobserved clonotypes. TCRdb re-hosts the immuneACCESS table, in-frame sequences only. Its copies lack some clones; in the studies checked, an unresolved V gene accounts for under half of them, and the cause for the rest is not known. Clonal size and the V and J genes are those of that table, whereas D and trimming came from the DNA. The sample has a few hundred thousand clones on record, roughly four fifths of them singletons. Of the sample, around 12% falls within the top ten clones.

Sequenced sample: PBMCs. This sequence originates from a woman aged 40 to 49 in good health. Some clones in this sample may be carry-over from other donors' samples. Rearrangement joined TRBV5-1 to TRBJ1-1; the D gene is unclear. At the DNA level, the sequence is TGCGCCAGCAGCTTGGCCGTGGGGAACACTGAAGCTTTCTTT. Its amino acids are CASSLAVGNTEAFF. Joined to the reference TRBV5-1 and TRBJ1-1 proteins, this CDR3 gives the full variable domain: KAGVTQTPRYLIKTRGQQVTLSCSPISGHRSVSWYQQTPGQGLQFLFEYFSETQRNKGNFPGRFSGRQFSNSRSEMNVSTLELGDSALYLCASSLAVGNTEAFFGQGTRLTVV.